This TCR beta chain was sequenced for a study of blood T cell repertoires in COVID-19. With 5 bases clipped from V and 2 bases from J, the junction kept 10 bases outside the gene matches. Germline V gene sequence: CDR1 MNHEY, CDR2 SMNVEV (reference sequence). There are 16 residues in the CDR3. Authors' analysis steps: Estimation of nucleated cell counts was performed using reference gene primer amplification. Only in-frame clones appear in the TCRdb table, and some are missing; sequencing was by immunoSEQ multiplex PCR. V, J and clone size reflect that table, while D and trimming were determined from the DNA. This sample carries about 260,000 clones, more than 75% of them seen once, and the ten largest clones take over 7.5%.

Sequencing used peripheral blood. This receptor was taken from a man in his forties who had recovered from COVID-19. The chain recombines TRBV27 with TRBJ2-7; 9 bases are shared with TRBD1. The CDR3 coding sequence is TGTGCCAGCAGTCAACAGGGGGCCACCCCAACCTACGAGCAGTACTTC. Protein sequence: CASSQQGATPTYEQYF.